This T cell receptor beta chain was sequenced in a study of blood T cell repertoires in COVID-19 (dated by TCRdb to the early 2020s). General notes on the study: Samples from collaborators originated in the United States, Italy and Spain and spanned both the acute and convalescent phases of COVID-19. Samples were obtained from the ongoing ImmuneRACE study (first 160 participants) and from over 1,000 subjects provided by 6 global collaborators. The prospective study material was composed of cDNA or gDNA derived from T cells, B-cell-depleted T cells, or PBMCs. Where available, HLA class I and class II types were obtained from metadata supplied by the sample provider rather than from assay-based typing. The sample metadata nearly always contained a de-identified subject ID, COVID-19 status, age in years and sex. The repertoires were released in a freely available public database meant as a resource for research on the immune response to SARS-CoV-2. The dataset comprised deeply sampled blood TCRbeta repertoires from subjects exposed to, actively infected with, or recovered from COVID-19. The paper as a whole reports these results and caveats: Clinical and demographic metadata were provided uncurated, with the amount varying by source and participant.

The immunoSEQ Assay, a bias-controlled multiplex PCR, was used to amplify TCRbeta CDR3 regions from genomic DNA. Per the source publication's procedure: The number of nucleated cells in each sample was estimated from the amplification of reference gene primers within the assay. Sequence reads were collapsed and filtered to measure the absolute abundance of every unique TCRbeta CDR3 rearrangement. For each sample, productive Simpson clonality was calculated by taking the square root of Simpson's diversity index across productive rearrangements. The table was pulled from immuneACCESS by TCRdb, which kept in-frame rearrangements only. Such tables lose some clones; where checked, under half of the loss comes from unresolved V genes, and the rest has no known cause. V and J calls and clone size are those listed in that table; D and trimming were worked out from the DNA. The sample has fewer than 300,000 clones on record, 75% to 90% of them singletons. Roughly 8.6% of the sample is in the top ten clones.

The table lists this clone with a few counts. Its antigen remains unidentified. Per-nucleotide qualities are absent, and no much larger clonotype sits a single base away. Whole blood was collected in K2EDTA tubes by collaborating institutions according to the institutions' own protocols. For TCRbeta analysis, collaborator samples were shipped as frozen whole blood, as isolated PBMCs, or as DNA extracted from either sample type. V gives up 3 bases and J gives up 4 bases, and the segment between their germline ends measures 7 bases. The CDR3 sequence holds 13 residues, the cysteine and phenylalanine included. Left in the record is the CDR3 DNA by itself, 39 bases read in frame from the first base. CDR1 and CDR2 were assigned from the germline V gene as KGHSH and LQKENI.

The sequence came from a human donor in a cohort sampled during active COVID-19. The V and J genes are TRBV18 and TRBJ1-5; the D segment cannot be called with confidence. The sequencing sample was made of peripheral blood. In nucleotides, the sequence is TGTGCCAGCTCACCGCGTTTGAATCAGCCCCAGCATTTT. Its translation is CASSPRLNQPQHF. This CDR3, with the reference TRBV18 and TRBJ1-5 proteins standing in past its ends, gives the full variable domain NAGVMQNPRHLVRRRGQEARLRCSPMKGHSHVYWYRQLPEEGLKFMVYLQKENIIDESGMPKERFSAEFPKEGPSILRIQQVVRGDSAAYFCASSPRLNQPQHFGDGTRLSIL.